Below, 5 T cell receptor beta chains from the same sample are listed, as sequenced in a study of blood T cell repertoires in COVID-19. Some clones are missing from TCRdb's copy, which holds only in-frame ones; the method was immunoSEQ multiplex PCR. The sample lists more than 85,000 clones; around 81% were seen once. The sample consisted of peripheral blood. All receptors derive from an older man with acute or convalescent COVID-19.

The genes are TRBV7-9 and TRBJ2-2, with TRBD2 matching 8 bases. The germline CDR1 and CDR2 sequences are SEHNR and FQNEAQ (reference sequence). The length of the CDR3 is 15 residues. V lost 3 bases to trimming and J lost 3 bases; unmatched junction nucleotides: 3. CDR3 protein: CASSFREGDTGELFF. The DNA of the CDR3 is TGTGCCAGCAGCTTCCGGGAGGGTGACACCGGGGAGCTGTTTTTT. The whole variable domain, filled in from reference TRBV7-9 and TRBJ2-2, reads DTGVSQNPRHKITKRGQNVTFRCDPISEHNRLYWYRQTLGQGPEFLTYFQNEAQLEKSRLLSDRFSAERPKGSFSTLEIQRTEQGDSAMYLCASSFREGDTGELFFGEGSRLTVL.

The chain recombines TRBV6-5 with TRBJ2-2; TRBD1 matches 7 bases. The germline CDR1 and CDR2 sequences are MNHEY and SVGAGI. This CDR3 contains 14 residues. V lost 6 bases, J lost 6 bases, and 7 bases stayed unmatched. This CDR3 is CASRYTGVAGELFF. DNA for the CDR3: TGTGCCAGCAGATACACAGGGGTCGCCGGGGAGCTGTTTTTT.

The V gene is TRBV7-2, the J gene TRBJ1-5, with 7 bases identical to TRBD1. CDR1 and CDR2 (germline): SGHTA, FQGNSA. The V gene end was trimmed by 5 bases and the J gene end by 6 bases; junction bases not matched to a gene: 7. This CDR3 comprises 14 residues. CDR3 nucleotide sequence: TGTGCCAGCAGCCCCAGACAGGGCGGTCAGCCCCAGCATTTT. Translated: CASSPRQGGQPQHF.

The chain uses TRBV29-1 and TRBJ2-2, with 12 bases lining up with TRBD2. Germline V gives CDR1 SQVTM, CDR2 ANQGSEA. The V segment lost 5 bases and the J segment 8 bases; nucleotides outside the gene matches: 9. The CDR3 consists of 15 residues. CDR3 DNA sequence: TGCAGCGTTACCGGGACTAGCGGGTGGAGAGGGGAGCTGTTTTTT. Its protein product is CSVTGTSGWRGELFF.

The chain carries TRBV5-1 and TRBJ2-1; TRBD1 agrees at 7 bases. The trim removed 0 bases at V and 6 bases at J, leaving 3 bases unmatched. This CDR3 spans 14 amino acids. CDR1 and CDR2 (germline): SGHRS, YFSETQ. The CDR3 nucleotides read TGCGCCAGCAGCTTGGGACAGGGCCCCAATGAGCAGTTCTTC. This sequence encodes CASSLGQGPNEQFF.